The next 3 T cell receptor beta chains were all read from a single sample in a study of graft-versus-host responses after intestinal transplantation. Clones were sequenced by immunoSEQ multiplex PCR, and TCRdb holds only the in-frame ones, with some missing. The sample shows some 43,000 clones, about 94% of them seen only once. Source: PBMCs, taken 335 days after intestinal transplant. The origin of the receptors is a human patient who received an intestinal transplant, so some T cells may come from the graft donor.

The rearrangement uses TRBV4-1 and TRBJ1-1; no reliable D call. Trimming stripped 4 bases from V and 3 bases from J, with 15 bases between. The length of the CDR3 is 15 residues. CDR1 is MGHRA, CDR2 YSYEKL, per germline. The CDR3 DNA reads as TGCGCCAGCAGCCTCCACGCGGGGAGGGACACTGAAGCTTTCTTT. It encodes CASSLHAGRDTEAFF.

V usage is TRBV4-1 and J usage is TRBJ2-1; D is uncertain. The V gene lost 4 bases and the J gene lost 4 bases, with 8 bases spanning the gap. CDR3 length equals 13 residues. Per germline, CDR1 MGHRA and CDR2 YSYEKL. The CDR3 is CASSPAFYNEQFF. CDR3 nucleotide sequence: TGCGCCAGCAGCCCGGCATTTTACAATGAGCAGTTCTTC.

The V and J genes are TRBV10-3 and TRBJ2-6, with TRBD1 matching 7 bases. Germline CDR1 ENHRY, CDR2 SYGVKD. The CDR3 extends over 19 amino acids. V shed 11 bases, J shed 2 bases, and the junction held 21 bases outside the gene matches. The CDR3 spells CAAADPDRTGSTGANVLTF. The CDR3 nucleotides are TGTGCCGCGGCCGATCCGGATCGGACAGGATCCACTGGGGCCAACGTCCTGACTTTC.